Below are 6 T cell receptor beta chains sequenced from a single sample in a study of shared clonotypes between healthy human individuals. Some clones are missing from TCRdb's copy, which holds only in-frame ones; the method was immunoSEQ multiplex PCR. The table has about 1.5 million clones, about 96% seen once. Sequenced sample: naive CD4+ T cells sorted from blood. Subset described: CD45RA+ positively selected. The receptors shown here come from a man aged 25 to 45 in good health.

The chain links TRBV12-5 to TRBJ2-2, with 8 bases that match TRBD2. Germline loops: CDR1 LGHNT, CDR2 FRNRAP. V trimming: 3 bases; J trimming: 4 bases; junction bases outside the gene matches: 4. The CDR3 covers 15 residues. CDR3 nucleotides: TGTGCTAGTGGTTTAGGACTAGCAGTCACCGGGGAGCTGTTTTTT. It yields the protein CASGLGLAVTGELFF.

In regard to this clone: The sample holds other DNA sequences that translate to the same CDR3. The chain is built from TRBV18 and TRBJ1-4; possible D gene TRBD1, 5 bases. V lost 6 bases and J lost 1, with 9 bases in between. CDR1 and CDR2 from the germline V gene are KGHSH and LQKENI. The CDR3 totals 14 residues. The CDR3 protein is CASSRDGTNEKLFF. Written as DNA, the CDR3 is TGTGCCAGCTCGCGGGACGGAACTAATGAAAAACTGTTTTTT. Together with reference TRBV18 and TRBJ1-4, the CDR3 gives the full variable domain: NAGVMQNPRHLVRRRGQEARLRCSPMKGHSHVYWYRQLPEEGLKFMVYLQKENIIDESGMPKERFSAEFPKEGPSILRIQQVVRGDSAAYFCASSRDGTNEKLFFGSGTQLSVL.

This sequence joins TRBV7-7 and TRBJ2-6; 8 bases are a match to TRBD1. Germline V gives CDR1 SSHAT, CDR2 FNYEAQ (reference sequence). V dropped 5 bases and J dropped 11; count of bases not matched to a gene: 5. The CDR3 spans 13 residues. DNA of the CDR3: TGTGCCAGCAGCCTCCTACAGGGGGACGTCCTGACTTTC. Translating gives CASSLLQGDVLTF.

The chain has TRBV2 and TRBJ1-4; D is ambiguous. The CDR3 totals 16 residues. Trimming left V 7 bases short and J 10 bases short, with 25 bases between. Germline V gives CDR1 SNHLY, CDR2 FYNNEI. CDR3 amino acids: CASTQRSTIARGKLFF. The CDR3 coding sequence is TGTGCCAGCACCCAACGGTCAACAATTGCCCGGGGAAAACTGTTTTTT.

This clone was counted a few times. At the DNA level, this CDR3 is encoded by other sequences in the same sample as well. The rearrangement uses TRBV5-1 and TRBJ2-3, with unresolved D. The V end lost 1 base, the J end lost 3 bases, and 3 bases lay between the germline ends. CDR1 and CDR2 from the germline V gene are SGHRS and YFSETQ. CDR3 length equals 12 residues. CDR3 sequence reads: CASSLNTDTQYF. The CDR3, as DNA: TGCGCCAGCAGCTTGAATACAGATACGCAGTATTTT.

The CDR3 DNA follows: TGCGCCAGCAGCTTGGGCCTTGTGAGGACAGGGGGCACAGATACGCAGTATTTT. As protein: CASSLGLVRTGGTDTQYF. The chain links TRBV5-1 to TRBJ2-3, with TRBD1 matching over 9 bases. This CDR3 is built from 18 residues. Trimming cost V 0 bases and J 1 base; bases outside gene matches: 9. CDR1 SGHRS and CDR2 YFSETQ come from the germline V gene.